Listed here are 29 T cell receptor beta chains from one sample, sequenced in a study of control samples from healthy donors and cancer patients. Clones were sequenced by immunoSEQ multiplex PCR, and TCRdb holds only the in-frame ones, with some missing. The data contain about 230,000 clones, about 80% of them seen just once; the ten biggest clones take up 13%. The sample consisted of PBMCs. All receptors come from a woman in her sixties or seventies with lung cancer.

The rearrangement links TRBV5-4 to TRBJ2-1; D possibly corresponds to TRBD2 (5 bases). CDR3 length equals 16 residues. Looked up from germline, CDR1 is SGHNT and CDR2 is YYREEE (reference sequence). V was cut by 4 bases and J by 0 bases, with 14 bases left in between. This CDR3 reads CASSGDKRSSYNEQFF. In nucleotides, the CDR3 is TGTGCCAGCAGCGGGGATAAGCGGTCCTCCTACAATGAGCAGTTCTTC.

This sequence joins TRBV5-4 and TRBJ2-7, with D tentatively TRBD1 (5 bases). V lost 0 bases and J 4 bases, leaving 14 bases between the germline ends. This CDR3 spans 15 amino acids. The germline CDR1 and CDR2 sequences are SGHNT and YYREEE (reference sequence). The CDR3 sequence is CASSLGQGDLYEQYF. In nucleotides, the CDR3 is TGTGCCAGCAGCTTGGGGCAGGGTGATCTGTACGAGCAGTACTTC.

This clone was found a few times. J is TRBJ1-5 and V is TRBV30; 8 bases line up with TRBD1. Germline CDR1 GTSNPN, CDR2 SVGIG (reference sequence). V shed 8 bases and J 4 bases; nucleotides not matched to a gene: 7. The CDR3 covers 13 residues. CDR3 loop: CARQGRRNQPQHF. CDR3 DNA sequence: TGTGCCCGACAGGGGCGCCGGAATCAGCCCCAGCATTTT. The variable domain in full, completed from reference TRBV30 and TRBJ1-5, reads SQTIHQWPATLVQPVGSPLSLECTVEGTSNPNLYWYRQAAGRGLQLLFYSVGIGQISSEVPQNLSASRPQDRQFILSSKKLLLSDSGFYLCARQGRRNQPQHFGDGTRLSIL.

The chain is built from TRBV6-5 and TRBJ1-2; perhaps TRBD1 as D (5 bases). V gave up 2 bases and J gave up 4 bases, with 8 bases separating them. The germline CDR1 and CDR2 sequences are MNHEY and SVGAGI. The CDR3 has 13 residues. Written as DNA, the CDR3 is TGTGCCAGCAGTTACGAGCAGGGCTATGGCTACACCTTC. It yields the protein CASSYEQGYGYTF.

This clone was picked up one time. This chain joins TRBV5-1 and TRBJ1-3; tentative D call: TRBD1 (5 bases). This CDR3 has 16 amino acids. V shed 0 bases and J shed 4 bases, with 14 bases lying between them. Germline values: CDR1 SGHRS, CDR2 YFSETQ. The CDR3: CASSLGAGGAGNTIYF. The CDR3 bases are TGCGCCAGCAGCTTGGGGGCGGGGGGAGCCGGAAACACCATATATTTT.

The CDR3 bases are TGTGCCACCAGTGATTCTAGGGGGGGGGCAGATCAGCCCCAGCATTTT. The encoded protein is CATSDSRGGADQPQHF. The V and J genes are TRBV24-1 and TRBJ1-5; D possibly corresponds to TRBD1 (6 bases). CDR1 is KGHDR and CDR2 is SFDVKD in the germline V gene. This CDR3 comprises 16 residues. V lost 2 bases to trimming and J lost 5 bases, with 15 bases between them.

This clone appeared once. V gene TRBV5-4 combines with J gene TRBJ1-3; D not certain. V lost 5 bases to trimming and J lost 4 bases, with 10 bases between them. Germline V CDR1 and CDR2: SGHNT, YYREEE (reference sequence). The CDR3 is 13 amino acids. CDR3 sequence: CASRGLSGNTIYF. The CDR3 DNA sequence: TGTGCCAGCAGAGGGTTGTCGGGAAACACCATATATTTT.

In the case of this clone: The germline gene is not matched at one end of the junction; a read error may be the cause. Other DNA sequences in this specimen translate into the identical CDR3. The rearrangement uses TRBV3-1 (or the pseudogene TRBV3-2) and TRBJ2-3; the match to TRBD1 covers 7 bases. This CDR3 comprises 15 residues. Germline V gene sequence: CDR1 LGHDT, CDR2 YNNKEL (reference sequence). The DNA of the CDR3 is TGTGCCAGCAGTCAAGATATACAGGGGACAGATACGCAGTATTTT. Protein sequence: CASSQDIQGTDTQYF.

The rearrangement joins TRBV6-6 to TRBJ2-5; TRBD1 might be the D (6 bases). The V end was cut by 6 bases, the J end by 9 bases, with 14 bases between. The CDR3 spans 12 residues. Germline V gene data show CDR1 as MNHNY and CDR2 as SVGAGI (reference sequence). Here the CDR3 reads CASRPQGRAQYF. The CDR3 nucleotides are TGTGCCAGCAGGCCACAGGGTAGGGCCCAGTACTTC.

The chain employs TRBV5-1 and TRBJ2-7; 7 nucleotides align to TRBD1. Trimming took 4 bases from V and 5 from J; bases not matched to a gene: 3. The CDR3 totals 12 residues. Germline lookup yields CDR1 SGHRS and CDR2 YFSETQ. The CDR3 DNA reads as TGCGCCAGCAGCCAACAGGGGCACGAGCAGTACTTC. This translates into CASSQQGHEQYF.

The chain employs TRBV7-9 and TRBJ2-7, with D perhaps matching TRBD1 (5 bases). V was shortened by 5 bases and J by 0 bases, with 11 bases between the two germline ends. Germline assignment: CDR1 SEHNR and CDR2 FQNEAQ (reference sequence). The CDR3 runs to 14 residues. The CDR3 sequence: CASSPQGSSYEQYF. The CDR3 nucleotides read TGTGCCAGCAGCCCCCAGGGCAGCTCCTACGAGCAGTACTTC.

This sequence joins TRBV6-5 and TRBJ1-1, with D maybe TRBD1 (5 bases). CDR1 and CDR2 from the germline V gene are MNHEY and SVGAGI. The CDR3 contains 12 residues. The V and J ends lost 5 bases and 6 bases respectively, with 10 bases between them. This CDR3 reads CASSSQGSEAFF. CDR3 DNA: TGTGCCAGCAGTAGCCAGGGCTCTGAAGCTTTCTTT.

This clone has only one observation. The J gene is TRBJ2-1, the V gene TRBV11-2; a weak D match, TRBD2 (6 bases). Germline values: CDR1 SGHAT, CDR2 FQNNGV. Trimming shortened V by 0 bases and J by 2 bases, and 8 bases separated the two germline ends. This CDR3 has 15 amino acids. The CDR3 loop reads CASSLEASAYNEQFF. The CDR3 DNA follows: TGTGCCAGCAGCTTAGAGGCTAGCGCCTACAATGAGCAGTTCTTC.

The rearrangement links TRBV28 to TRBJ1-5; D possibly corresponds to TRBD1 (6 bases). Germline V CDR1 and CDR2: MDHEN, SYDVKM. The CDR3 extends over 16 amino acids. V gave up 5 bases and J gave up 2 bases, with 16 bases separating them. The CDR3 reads CASSQAGGMGNQPQHF. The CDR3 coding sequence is TGTGCCAGCAGTCAGGCGGGGGGCATGGGCAATCAGCCCCAGCATTTT.

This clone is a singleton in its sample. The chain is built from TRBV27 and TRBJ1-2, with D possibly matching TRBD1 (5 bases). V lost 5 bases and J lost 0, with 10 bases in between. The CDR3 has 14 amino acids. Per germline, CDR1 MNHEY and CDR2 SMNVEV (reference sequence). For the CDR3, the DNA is TGTGCCAGCAGTCCACCGGGGGCTAACTATGGCTACACCTTC. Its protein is CASSPPGANYGYTF.

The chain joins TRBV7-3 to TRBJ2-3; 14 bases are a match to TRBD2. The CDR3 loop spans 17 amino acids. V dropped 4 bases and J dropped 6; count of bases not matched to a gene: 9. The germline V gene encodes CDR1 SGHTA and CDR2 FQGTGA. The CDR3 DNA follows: TGTGCCAGCAGCTGGACCGGGACTAGCGGGAGTGGGGATACGCAGTATTTT. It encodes CASSWTGTSGSGDTQYF.

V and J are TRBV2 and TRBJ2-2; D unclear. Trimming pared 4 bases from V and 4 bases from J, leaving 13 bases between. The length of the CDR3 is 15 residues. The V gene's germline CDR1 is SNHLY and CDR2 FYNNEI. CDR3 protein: CASSGSGSFTGELFF. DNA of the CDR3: TGTGCCAGCAGTGGATCCGGCAGTTTCACCGGGGAGCTGTTTTTT.

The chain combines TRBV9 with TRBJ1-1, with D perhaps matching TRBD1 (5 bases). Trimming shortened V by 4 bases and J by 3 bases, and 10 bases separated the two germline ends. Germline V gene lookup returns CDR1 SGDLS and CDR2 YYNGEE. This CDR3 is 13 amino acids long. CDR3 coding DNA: TGTGCCAGCAGCCCCCCGGGGGACACTGAAGCTTTCTTT. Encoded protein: CASSPPGDTEAFF.

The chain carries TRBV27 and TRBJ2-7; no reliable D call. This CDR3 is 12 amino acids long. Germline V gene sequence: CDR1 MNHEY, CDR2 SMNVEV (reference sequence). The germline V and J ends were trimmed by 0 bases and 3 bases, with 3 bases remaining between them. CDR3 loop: CASSLSGYEQYF. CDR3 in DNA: TGTGCCAGCAGTTTATCGGGCTACGAGCAGTACTTC.

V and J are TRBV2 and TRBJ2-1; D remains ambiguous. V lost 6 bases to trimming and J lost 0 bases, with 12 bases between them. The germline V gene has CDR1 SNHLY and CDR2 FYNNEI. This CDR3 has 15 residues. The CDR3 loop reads CASSAGPNSYNEQFF. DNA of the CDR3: TGTGCCAGCAGCGCTGGACCGAACTCCTACAATGAGCAGTTCTTC. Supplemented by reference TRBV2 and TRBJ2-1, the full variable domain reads EPEVTQTPSHQVTQMGQEVILRCVPISNHLYFYWYRQILGQKVEFLVSFYNNEISEKSEIFDDQFSVERPDGSNFTLKIRSTKLEDSAMYFCASSAGPNSYNEQFFGPGTRLTVL.

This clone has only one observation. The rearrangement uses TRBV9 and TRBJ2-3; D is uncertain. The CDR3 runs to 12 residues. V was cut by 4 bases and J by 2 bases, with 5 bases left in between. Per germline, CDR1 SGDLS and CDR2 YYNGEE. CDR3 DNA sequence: TGTGCCAGCAGCCCCCCCACAGATACGCAGTATTTT. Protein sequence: CASSPPTDTQYF.

CDR3 nucleotide sequence: TGTGCCAGTAGGGTAAACAGGAATAGGGAGACCCAGTACTTC. Its protein is CASRVNRNRETQYF. The chain combines TRBV19 with TRBJ2-5, with D possibly being TRBD1 (5 bases). Germline V gene sequence: CDR1 LNHDA, CDR2 SQIVND (reference sequence). The CDR3 loop spans 14 amino acids. Trimming pared 6 bases from V and 5 bases from J, leaving 16 bases between. Looking up the rest from reference TRBV19 and TRBJ2-5 gives the full variable domain: DGGITQSPKYLFRKEGQNVTLSCEQNLNHDAMYWYRQDPGQGLRLIYYSQIVNDFQKGDIAEGYSVSREKKESFPLTVTSAQKNPTAFYLCASRVNRNRETQYFGPGTRLLVL.

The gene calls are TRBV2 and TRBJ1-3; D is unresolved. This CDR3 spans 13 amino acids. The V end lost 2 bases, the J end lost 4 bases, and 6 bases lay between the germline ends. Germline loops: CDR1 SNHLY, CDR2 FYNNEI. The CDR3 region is CASSETTGNTIYF. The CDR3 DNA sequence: TGTGCCAGCAGTGAAACGACCGGAAACACCATATATTTT.

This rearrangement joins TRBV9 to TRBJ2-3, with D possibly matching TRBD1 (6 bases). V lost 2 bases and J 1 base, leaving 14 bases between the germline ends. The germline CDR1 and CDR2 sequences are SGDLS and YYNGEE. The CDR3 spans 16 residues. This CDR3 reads CASSVDSPGGTDTQYF. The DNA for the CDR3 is TGTGCCAGCAGCGTGGACAGCCCCGGAGGCACAGATACGCAGTATTTT.

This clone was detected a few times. The DNA of the CDR3 is TGTGCCAGCAGCCTAGGGTTTTGGACGGGTGAGCAGTTCTTC. Amino acid sequence: CASSLGFWTGEQFF. The chain joins TRBV11-1 to TRBJ2-1; D gene unclear. Germline lookup yields CDR1 SGHAT and CDR2 FQDESV (reference sequence). V was shortened by 5 bases and J by 9 bases, with 17 bases between the two germline ends. The CDR3 runs 14 residues.

The CDR3 reads CASSLGYRGHEQYF. The CDR3 nucleotides are TGTGCCAGCAGCCTCGGATACAGGGGCCACGAGCAGTACTTC. The chain combines TRBV3-1 (or the pseudogene TRBV3-2) with TRBJ2-7, with TRBD1 matching 7 bases. The CDR3 has 14 amino acids. Germline loops: CDR1 LGHDT, CDR2 YNNKEL (reference sequence). The V gene end was trimmed by 4 bases and the J gene end by 5 bases; junction bases not matched to a gene: 8.

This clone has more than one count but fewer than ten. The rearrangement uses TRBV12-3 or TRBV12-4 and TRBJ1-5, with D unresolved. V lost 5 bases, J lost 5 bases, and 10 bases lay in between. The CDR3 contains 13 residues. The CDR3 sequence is CASSLMTYQPQHF. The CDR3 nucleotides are TGTGCCAGCAGTCTCATGACCTATCAGCCCCAGCATTTT.

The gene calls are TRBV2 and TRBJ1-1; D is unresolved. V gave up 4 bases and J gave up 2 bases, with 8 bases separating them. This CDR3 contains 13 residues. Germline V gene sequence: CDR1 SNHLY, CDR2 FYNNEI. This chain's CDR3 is CASSVQPNTEAFF. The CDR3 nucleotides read TGTGCCAGCAGTGTGCAACCTAACACTGAAGCTTTCTTT.

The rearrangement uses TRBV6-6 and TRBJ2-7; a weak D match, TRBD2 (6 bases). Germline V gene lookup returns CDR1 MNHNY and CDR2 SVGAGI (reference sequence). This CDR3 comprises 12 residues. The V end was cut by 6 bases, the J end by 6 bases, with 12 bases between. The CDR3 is CASREGQGEQYF. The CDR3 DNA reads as TGTGCCAGCAGGGAGGGCCAGGGCGAGCAGTACTTC.